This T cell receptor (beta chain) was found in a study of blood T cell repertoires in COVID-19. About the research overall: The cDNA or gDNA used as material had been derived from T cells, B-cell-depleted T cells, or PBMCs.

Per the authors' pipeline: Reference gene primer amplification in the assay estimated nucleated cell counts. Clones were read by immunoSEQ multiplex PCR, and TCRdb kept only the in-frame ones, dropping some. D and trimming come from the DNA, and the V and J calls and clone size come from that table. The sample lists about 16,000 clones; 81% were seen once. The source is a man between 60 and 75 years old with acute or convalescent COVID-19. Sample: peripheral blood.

CDR3 loop: CASSPQVGTGGHEQFF. CDR3 DNA sequence: TGTGCCAGCAGCCCCCAGGTCGGGACAGGGGGCCATGAGCAGTTCTTC. The V call is TRBV7-2, the J call TRBJ2-1, with TRBD1 identical over 12 bases. V dropped 5 bases and J dropped 8; count of bases not matched to a gene: 10. The CDR3 totals 16 residues. CDR1 and CDR2 from the germline V gene are SGHTA and FQGNSA.